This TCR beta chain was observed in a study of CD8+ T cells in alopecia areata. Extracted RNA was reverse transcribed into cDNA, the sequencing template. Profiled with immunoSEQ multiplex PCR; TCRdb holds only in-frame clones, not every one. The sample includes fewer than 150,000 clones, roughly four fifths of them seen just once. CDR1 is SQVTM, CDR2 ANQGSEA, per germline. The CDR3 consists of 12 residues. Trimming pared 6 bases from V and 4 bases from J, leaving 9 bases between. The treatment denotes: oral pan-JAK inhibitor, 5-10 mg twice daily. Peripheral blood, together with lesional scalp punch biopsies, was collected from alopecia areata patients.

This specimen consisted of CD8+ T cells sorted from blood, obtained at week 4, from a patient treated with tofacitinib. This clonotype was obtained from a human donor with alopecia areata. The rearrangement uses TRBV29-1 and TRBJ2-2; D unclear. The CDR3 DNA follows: TGCAGCGTCATTGCCACCACCGGGGAGCTGTTTTTT. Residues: CSVIATTGELFF.